This passage covers 27 T cell receptor beta chains from one sample sequenced in a study of cytomegalovirus exposure and HLA in healthy donors. Repertoires were generated with immunoSEQ multiplex PCR, while TCRdb's copy carries only in-frame clones and drops some. The sample includes more than 200,000 clones, about nine tenths of them seen just once. The sample consisted of PBMCs. The source of these receptors is a woman aged 25 to 45 in good health and CMV-seronegative.

This clone was counted between two and nine times. The rearrangement uses TRBV4-3 and TRBJ2-7, with D tentatively TRBD1 (6 bases). The germline gives CDR1 LGHNA, CDR2 YSLEER. The CDR3 extends over 14 amino acids. The V end was cut by 1 base, the J end by 3 bases, with 10 bases between. CDR3 sequence reads: CASSQGIGGYEQYF. The CDR3, as DNA: TGCGCCAGCAGCCAAGGTATAGGGGGCTACGAGCAGTACTTC.

The chain couples TRBV27 to TRBJ1-5; D remains unclear. The V end was cut by 2 bases, the J end by 2 bases, with 7 bases between. This CDR3 has 14 amino acids. CDR1 is MNHEY and CDR2 is SMNVEV in the germline V gene (reference sequence). CDR3 DNA sequence: TGTGCCAGCAGTTTAACCGGGGGCAATCAGCCCCAGCATTTT. Its protein is CASSLTGGNQPQHF.

This chain uses TRBV4-3 with TRBJ2-3; tentative D call: TRBD2 (6 bases). The CDR3 is 14 residues long. V was clipped by 4 bases and J by 5 bases, with 13 bases between them. The germline V gene has CDR1 LGHNA and CDR2 YSLEER. The CDR3 coding sequence is TGCGCCAGCAGCCCGGTACCGGGACTAGATACGCAGTATTTT. This sequence encodes CASSPVPGLDTQYF.

The chain combines TRBV25-1 with TRBJ2-7, with 9 positions matching TRBD2. Trimming removed 2 bases from V and 6 bases from J; junction bases left unmatched: 8. The length of the CDR3 is 15 residues. Germline CDR1 reads MGHDK; CDR2 reads SYGVNS. Here the CDR3 DNA reads TGTGCCAGCAGTGAAGACCTTCTAGCGGGACTCGAGCAGTACTTC. Translated: CASSEDLLAGLEQYF.

This sequence joins TRBV4-1 and TRBJ1-3, with D unclear. V lost 6 bases and J lost 5, with 11 bases in between. Per germline, CDR1 MGHRA and CDR2 YSYEKL. This CDR3 is built from 13 residues. Here the CDR3 DNA reads TGCGCCAGCAGTTTTGGACCTCGAAACACCATATATTTT. Translated: CASSFGPRNTIYF.

This chain connects TRBV4-2 to TRBJ2-1, with D possibly being TRBD2 (6 bases). Germline CDR1 and CDR2: LGHNA and YNFKEQ. The CDR3 loop spans 15 amino acids. V was cut by 1 base and J by 2 bases, with 9 bases left in between. The CDR3 sequence is CASSQGGEAYNEQFF. CDR3 bases: TGTGCCAGCAGCCAAGGGGGGGAGGCCTACAATGAGCAGTTCTTC.

CDR3 residues: CASSPQGLPKGYEQYF. Written as DNA, the CDR3 is TGTGCCAGCAGTCCACAGGGACTGCCGAAGGGGTACGAGCAGTACTTC. The rearrangement links TRBV2 to TRBJ2-7; D is tentatively TRBD1 or TRBD2 (6 bases each). Germline V CDR1 and CDR2: SNHLY, FYNNEI. The CDR3 is 16 amino acids. Trimming cost V 5 bases and J 4 bases, with 21 bases left between them.

The rearrangement joins TRBV6-6 to TRBJ1-4, with no clear D. Trimming pared 4 bases from V and 0 bases from J, leaving 6 bases between. Germline assignment: CDR1 MNHNY and CDR2 SVGAGI (reference sequence). The CDR3 spans 14 residues. CDR3 bases: TGTGCCAGCAGTTTACCTCCAACTAATGAAAAACTGTTTTTT. This gives the protein CASSLPPTNEKLFF.

The rearrangement links TRBV11-2 to TRBJ2-1, with 8 bases lining up with TRBD1. V shed 7 bases and J 4 bases; nucleotides not matched to a gene: 6. The CDR3 is 14 residues long. Germline V gene data show CDR1 as SGHAT and CDR2 as FQNNGV. CDR3 nucleotide sequence: TGTGCCAGCATTCTAGGGACAGGTTACAATGAGCAGTTCTTC. The encoded protein is CASILGTGYNEQFF.

The chain employs TRBV9 and TRBJ1-3; 8 bases line up with TRBD1. The germline gives CDR1 SGDLS, CDR2 YYNGEE. This CDR3 is 17 amino acids long. V dropped 3 bases and J dropped 2; count of bases not matched to a gene: 10. The CDR3 region is CASSETPDRATGNTIYF. The CDR3 DNA follows: TGTGCCAGCAGCGAGACCCCGGACAGGGCTACTGGAAACACCATATATTTT. Drawing the rest from reference TRBV9 and TRBJ1-3, the complete variable domain is DSGVTQTPKHLITATGQRVTLRCSPRSGDLSVYWYQQSLDQGLQFLIQYYNGEERAKGNILERFSAQQFPDLHSELNLSSLELGDSALYFCASSETPDRATGNTIYFGEGSWLTVV.

V is TRBV12-5 and J is TRBJ2-7, with 7 positions matching TRBD1. Germline CDR1 and CDR2: LGHNT and FRNRAP. The CDR3 length is 17 residues. Trimming at V came to 0 bases and at J to 3 bases, leaving 11 bases not matched to a gene. The CDR3 loop reads CASGLVGRGDRDYEQYF. As DNA, the CDR3 is TGTGCTAGTGGTTTGGTGGGACGAGGTGACAGGGACTACGAGCAGTACTTC.

The chain has TRBV29-1 and TRBJ2-7, with 8 bases aligning to TRBD2. The germline gives CDR1 SQVTM, CDR2 ANQGSEA. J lost 3 bases, V lost 3 bases, and 10 bases had no gene match. This CDR3 is 15 amino acids long. This CDR3 is CSVDAPSGSNYEQYF. In DNA, the CDR3 is TGCAGCGTTGATGCCCCCAGCGGGAGTAACTACGAGCAGTACTTC.

The rearrangement links TRBV7-2 to TRBJ2-7; TRBD2 matches at 9 bases. The germline gives CDR1 SGHTA, CDR2 FQGNSA. Losses at the gene ends were 2 bases for V and 3 bases for J; bases not matched to a gene: 11. This CDR3 has 17 residues. The CDR3 loop is CASSLQAGGLRDYEQYF. In nucleotides, the CDR3 is TGTGCCAGCAGCTTACAAGCGGGAGGTCTACGGGACTACGAGCAGTACTTC.

The V and J genes are TRBV29-1 and TRBJ2-7; 13 positions agree with TRBD2. Germline assignment: CDR1 SQVTM and CDR2 ANQGSEA. The CDR3 has 14 residues. V lost 6 bases to trimming and J lost 5 bases; unmatched junction nucleotides: 7. Here the CDR3 reads CSVVGLAGVNEQYF. As DNA, the CDR3 is TGCAGCGTCGTAGGACTAGCGGGAGTGAACGAGCAGTACTTC.

This clone was seen a single time. The chain joins TRBV9 to TRBJ2-7; 7 bases align to TRBD2. Germline values: CDR1 SGDLS, CDR2 YYNGEE. Trimming removed 3 bases from V and 2 bases from J; junction bases left unmatched: 5. The length of the CDR3 is 14 residues. The CDR3 loop is CASSAGLAAYEQYF. CDR3 coding DNA: TGTGCCAGCAGCGCCGGGCTAGCGGCCTACGAGCAGTACTTC.

In this sample, this clone turned up once. CDR3 coding DNA: TGCGCCAGCAGCTTGGCCTCCGGGACTAGCGGGTACGAGCAGTACTTC. It yields the protein CASSLASGTSGYEQYF. The chain recombines TRBV5-1 with TRBJ2-7; 12 bases line up with TRBD2. The junction had 5 bases not matched to a gene; V was cut back by 0 bases and J by 4 bases. The CDR3 totals 16 residues. Germline assignment: CDR1 SGHRS and CDR2 YFSETQ.

The chain recombines TRBV10-2 with TRBJ1-1; the D is unclear. CDR3 size: 14 residues. CDR1 is WSHSY, CDR2 SAAADI, per germline. The V and J ends lost 8 bases and 8 bases respectively, with 21 bases between them. CDR3 nucleotide sequence: TGCGCCAGCGACCCGGGCGGGTCCCAGGCCGAAGCTTTCTTT. The encoded protein is CASDPGGSQAEAFF.

The chain is built from TRBV7-3 and TRBJ2-3, with 8 bases fitting TRBD2. Trimming removed 2 bases from V and 5 bases from J; junction bases left unmatched: 6. The CDR3 is made up of 15 amino acids. Germline loops: CDR1 SGHTA, CDR2 FQGTGA. The CDR3 spells CASSLLAGSIDTQYF. The CDR3 DNA follows: TGTGCCAGCAGCTTATTAGCGGGGTCCATAGATACGCAGTATTTT. The full variable domain, rest sourced from reference TRBV7-3 and TRBJ2-3, is GAGVSQTPSNKVTEKGKYVELRCDPISGHTALYWYRQSLGQGPEFLIYFQGTGAADDSGLPNDRFFAVRPEGSVSTLKIQRTERGDSAVYLCASSLLAGSIDTQYFGPGTRLTVL.

The V gene is TRBV6-7, the J gene TRBJ2-7; 8 bases line up with TRBD2. TRBV6-7 is given ORF status, its function remaining uncertain. The junction had 7 bases not matched to a gene; V was cut back by 5 bases and J by 1 base. The CDR3 extends over 15 amino acids. The CDR3: CASSQRGGPSYEQYF. DNA for the CDR3: TGTGCCAGCAGTCAACGCGGGGGGCCATCCTACGAGCAGTACTTC.

The J gene is TRBJ2-7, the V gene TRBV27; TRBD1 matches at 7 bases. The CDR3 totals 13 residues. The trim removed 2 bases at V and 5 bases at J, leaving 3 bases unmatched. The germline CDR1 and CDR2 sequences are MNHEY and SMNVEV (reference sequence). The CDR3 is CASSLNRGNEQYF. The CDR3 DNA reads as TGTGCCAGCAGTTTAAACAGGGGTAACGAGCAGTACTTC.

This clone was counted between two and nine times. The chain joins TRBV5-1 to TRBJ2-7; D is undetermined. The CDR3 extends over 14 amino acids. Trimming pared 0 bases from V and 3 bases from J, leaving 10 bases between. Germline CDR1 and CDR2: SGHRS and YFSETQ. CDR3 loop: CASSLGASHYEQYF. In DNA, the CDR3 is TGCGCCAGCAGCTTGGGGGCCAGTCACTACGAGCAGTACTTC. The whole variable domain, remainder taken from reference TRBV5-1 and TRBJ2-7, is KAGVTQTPRYLIKTRGQQVTLSCSPISGHRSVSWYQQTPGQGLQFLFEYFSETQRNKGNFPGRFSGRQFSNSRSEMNVSTLELGDSALYLCASSLGASHYEQYFGPGTRLTVT.

Of note for this clone: The identical CDR3 is also encoded by other nucleotide sequences in the sample. The rearrangement joins TRBV5-1 to TRBJ2-1; TRBD1 matches 7 bases. The CDR3 contains 16 residues. The ends lost 4 bases at V and 9 bases at J; junction bases unmatched: 16. CDR1 SGHRS and CDR2 YFSETQ come from the germline V gene. CDR3 coding DNA: TGCGCCAGCAGCCCGGGATTCGGGACAGCGAAAGGTGAGCAGTTCTTC. Translated, it gives CASSPGFGTAKGEQFF.

The rearrangement joins TRBV29-1 to TRBJ1-1; the D is unclear. Germline-derived CDR1 and CDR2 are SQVTM and ANQGSEA. The CDR3 covers 13 residues. Trimming stripped 6 bases from V and 10 bases from J, with 21 bases between. The CDR3 sequence is CSVALPTPLGAFF. The CDR3 nucleotides read TGCAGCGTCGCGCTCCCCACTCCACTTGGAGCTTTCTTT.

The chain links TRBV9 to TRBJ1-5; no definite D call. The CDR3 loop spans 14 amino acids. Trimming shortened V by 0 bases and J by 4 bases, and 8 bases separated the two germline ends. CDR1 is SGDLS, CDR2 YYNGEE, per germline. The CDR3 DNA follows: TGTGCCAGCAGCGTAGAAGACACTAATCAGCCCCAGCATTTT. This gives the protein CASSVEDTNQPQHF. Based on the CDR3 plus reference TRBV9 and TRBJ1-5, the full variable domain is DSGVTQTPKHLITATGQRVTLRCSPRSGDLSVYWYQQSLDQGLQFLIQYYNGEERAKGNILERFSAQQFPDLHSELNLSSLELGDSALYFCASSVEDTNQPQHFGDGTRLSIL.

This chain uses TRBV28 with TRBJ2-7; no clear D. V was cut by 7 bases and J by 1 base, with 11 bases left in between. This CDR3 has 13 residues. Germline CDR1 MDHEN, CDR2 SYDVKM. CDR3 nucleotides: TGTGCCAGCATAGGCCCGAAGTCCTACGAGCAGTACTTC. This sequence encodes CASIGPKSYEQYF.

This clone was observed once. This chain connects TRBV28 to TRBJ2-7, with 9 bases fitting TRBD1. J lost 5 bases, V lost 6 bases, and 8 bases had no gene match. The CDR3 is 14 amino acids. Germline V CDR1 and CDR2: MDHEN, SYDVKM. CDR3: CASSFRGQGHEQYF. The CDR3 DNA sequence: TGTGCCAGCAGCTTCCGGGGACAGGGTCACGAGCAGTACTTC. Together with reference TRBV28 and TRBJ2-7, the CDR3 gives the full variable domain: DVKVTQSSRYLVKRTGEKVFLECVQDMDHENMFWYRQDPGLGLRLIYFSYDVKMKEKGDIPEGYSVSREKKERFSLILESASTNQTSMYLCASSFRGQGHEQYFGPGTRLTVT.

J is TRBJ1-3 and V is TRBV29-1, with unresolved D. Trimming stripped 1 base from V and 4 bases from J, with 8 bases between. Per germline, CDR1 SQVTM and CDR2 ANQGSEA. The CDR3 runs 13 residues. The CDR3 reads CSVEGVIGNTIYF. CDR3 coding DNA: TGCAGCGTTGAAGGCGTAATCGGAAACACCATATATTTT.